This T cell receptor (beta chain) was profiled in a study of a mutant IDH1 vaccine in newly diagnosed glioma. Whole-study context: In weeks 1, 3, 5, 7, 11, 15, 19 and 23, patients were immunized, eight times in all. Mean patient age was around 40 years; approximately 62% were male and around 38% female. Patients were pretreated with radiotherapy, temozolomide, or both, mostly both.

With regard to this clone: Its antigen is still unknown.

Germline V CDR1 and CDR2: ENHRY, SYGVKD. The CDR3 covers 17 residues. V gave up 3 bases and J gave up 2 bases; unmatched junction bases: 5. The method was immunoSEQ multiplex PCR; TCRdb's version includes in-frame clones alone and lacks a portion of them. The table records over 50,000 clones, over 70% of them present only once. Time point denoted: week 23, last vaccination. Each dose delivered 300 ug of mutant IDH1 20-mer peptide subcutaneously with imiquimod. This sequence was found in a man younger than 35 with glioma. The source material was PBMCs, sampled from a glioma patient whose treatment included an IDH1 peptide vaccine. The chain couples TRBV10-3 to TRBJ2-6; 9 nucleotides match TRBD1. CDR3 in amino acids: CAISELTGGTGANVLTF. The CDR3 DNA reads TGTGCCATCAGTGAATTGACAGGGGGAACTGGGGCCAACGTCCTGACTTTC.